Below, one T cell receptor (beta chain) is given with its context. Its antigen is currently unknown. This table comes from immunoSEQ multiplex PCR, and its TCRdb copy is limited to in-frame clones, with some not included. The table has some 45,000 clones, approximately 90% seen once. This sample is drawn from a study of cytomegalovirus exposure and HLA in healthy donors. In the study overall: It was reported in a later analysis that the same platform had been used for the approximately 110 validation repertoires as for the 666 first-cohort repertoires. Overall study findings and caveats: It was 150 to 200 TCR beta chains that were listed as cytomegalovirus-associated. Generally TCR sequences proved uncommon, though certain public TCRs appeared in numerous donors. CMV antigen specificity was confirmed in vitro for a few CMV-associated chains.

The CDR3 covers 15 residues. Unmatched junction bases numbered 5, after V lost 6 bases and J lost 1 base. Germline V gives CDR1 SNHLY, CDR2 FYNNEI. The receptor was isolated from a man aged 18 to 35 in good health and CMV-seronegative. The chain uses TRBV2 and TRBJ1-5; 8 nucleotides match TRBD1. Sequenced material: PBMCs. The chain's CDR3 is CASRGQGASNQPQHF. CDR3 coding DNA: TGTGCCAGCAGAGGACAGGGTGCGAGCAATCAGCCCCAGCATTTT.